Sequencing of this TCR beta chain was carried out in a study of OX40 agonist ivuxolimab in advanced cancers. Study overall: Patients with hepatocellular carcinoma, melanoma, renal cell or head and neck cancer made up the dose-escalation patients. Cohort: 82.7% men, mean age approximately 66, aged about 20 to 79.

Only in-frame clones appear in the TCRdb table, and some are missing; sequencing was by immunoSEQ multiplex PCR. The sample contains around 56,000 clones, approximately 90% of which appear only once. Germline assignment: CDR1 SGHAT and CDR2 FQNNGV. The CDR3 has 16 amino acids. V shed 0 bases and J shed 4 bases, with 14 bases lying between them. Concerning this clone itself: The antigen is unknown.

Findings and limits, study-wide: CD8+ T cells were the subset that, on average, had more expanded clones than CD4+.

The receptor was derived from an adult with an advanced solid tumor such as melanoma, head and neck, liver or kidney cancer. The V gene is TRBV11-2, the J gene TRBJ2-3; D possibly corresponds to TRBD1 (6 bases). The sample consisted of CD4+ or CD8+ T cells sorted from blood, taken in a trial of the OX40 agonist ivuxolimab. CDR3 nucleotides: TGTGCCAGCAGCTTAGAGCAGGGACATAAAGCAGATACGCAGTATTTT. Translating it yields CASSLEQGHKADTQYF. The complete variable domain, with remaining parts taken from reference TRBV11-2 and TRBJ2-3, reads EAGVAQSPRYKIIEKRQSVAFWCNPISGHATLYWYQQILGQGPKLLIQFQNNGVVDDSQLPKDRFSAERLKGVDSTLKIQPAKLEDSAVYLCASSLEQGHKADTQYFGPGTRLTVL.